Shown below are 19 T cell receptor beta chains from a single sample sequenced in a study of T cells after yellow fever vaccination. TCRdb ran MiXCR on the 5' RACE reads and lists one entry per CDR3 protein. The sample contains 450,000 to 650,000 distinct CDR3 sequences, just over 20% of which appear only once. Sequencing was performed on PBMCs, taken approximately 20 days after the first yellow fever vaccination. The receptors here all came from a man between 18 and 29 years old who received the YFV17D yellow fever vaccine.

This chain uses TRBV7-9 with TRBJ2-7; 7 bases are shared with TRBD1. V trimming: 5 bases; J trimming: 5 bases; junction bases outside the gene matches: 6. The CDR3 loop spans 13 amino acids. Per the germline V gene, CDR1 is SEHNR and CDR2 is FQNEAQ (reference sequence). The CDR3 region has the DNA TGTGCCAGCAGCGCGACAGGGCAGCACGAGCAGTACGTC. It specifies CASSATGQHEQYV.

The rearrangement links TRBV6-5 to TRBJ2-5, with 8 bases fitting TRBD2. Trimming took 1 base from V and 2 from J; bases not matched to a gene: 9. In germline, CDR1 is MNHEY, CDR2 SVGAGI. The CDR3 length is 17 residues. The CDR3 DNA sequence: TGTGCCAGCAGTTACTTTCCGGGACTAGTTACGCAAGAGACCCAGTACTTC. It translates to CASSYFPGLVTQETQYF.

The genes are TRBV7-3 and TRBJ2-1, with a tentative D call TRBD1 (5 bases). The CDR3 has 14 residues. Germline assignment: CDR1 SGHTA and CDR2 FQGTGA. V was cut by 5 bases and J by 3 bases, with 11 bases left in between. The DNA for the CDR3 is TGTGCCAGCAGCCCCTCGACAGACTACAATGAGCAGTTCTTC. It translates to CASSPSTDYNEQFF. The complete variable domain, with remaining parts taken from reference TRBV7-3 and TRBJ2-1, reads GAGVSQTPSNKVTEKGKYVELRCDPISGHTALYWYRQSLGQGPEFLIYFQGTGAADDSGLPNDRFFAVRPEGSVSTLKIQRTERGDSAVYLCASSPSTDYNEQFFGPGTRLTVL.

The rearrangement links TRBV12-5 to TRBJ2-2; D is ambiguous. Germline V gives CDR1 LGHNT, CDR2 FRNRAP. Trimming stripped 3 bases from V and 6 bases from J, with 8 bases between. This CDR3 has 13 amino acids. This CDR3 reads CASGFDDPGELFF. CDR3 coding DNA: TGTGCTAGTGGTTTTGATGACCCCGGGGAGCTGTTTTTT.

This clonotype appeared a few times. The chain links TRBV19 to TRBJ2-6; D is uncertain. This CDR3 is 14 amino acids long. V lost 7 bases and J 0 bases, leaving 7 bases between the germline ends. Germline CDR1 reads LNHDA; CDR2 reads SQIVND (reference sequence). The CDR3 nucleotides read TGTGCCAGTACCCGACCCTCTGGGGCCAACGTCCTGACTTTC. Translation gives CASTRPSGANVLTF.

The rearrangement links TRBV7-9 to TRBJ2-3; D unresolved. The length of the CDR3 is 14 residues. Germline CDR1 is SEHNR and CDR2 is FQNEAQ (reference sequence). With 3 bases removed from V and 0 bases from J, the gap between germline ends came to 7 bases. The CDR3 spells CASSLLMSTDTQYF. CDR3 DNA: TGTGCCAGCAGCTTGCTAATGAGCACAGATACGCAGTATTTT.

This chain uses TRBV4-3 with TRBJ2-3, with 8 bases lining up with TRBD2. The CDR3 covers 16 residues. In germline, CDR1 is LGHNA, CDR2 YSLEER. Trimming at V came to 4 bases and at J to 0 bases, leaving 6 bases not matched to a gene. CDR3 bases: TGCGCCAGCAGCCTAGATAGCGGGGCGAGCACAGATACGCAGTATTTT. This codes for CASSLDSGASTDTQYF.

This clonotype was seen more than once but under ten times. V and J are TRBV5-1 and TRBJ1-1; D is uncertain. V lost 1 base to trimming and J lost 1 base, with 8 bases between them. CDR1 and CDR2 (germline): SGHRS, YFSETQ. The CDR3 sequence is 14 residues long. CDR3 loop: CASSLRRPNTEAFF. Written as DNA, the CDR3 is TGCGCCAGCAGCTTGAGGCGGCCGAACACTGAAGCTTTCTTT.

A few counts support this clonotype. The genes are TRBV20-1 and TRBJ2-3; D gene unclear. Germline V gives CDR1 DFQATT, CDR2 SNEGSKA (reference sequence). V was pared by 7 bases and J by 5 bases, with 10 bases between. The CDR3 loop spans 11 amino acids. CDR3 in amino acids: CSVVARDTQYF. The CDR3 DNA reads TGCAGTGTCGTGGCTCGAGATACGCAGTATTTT.

The chain uses TRBV6-4 and TRBJ2-4; D remains ambiguous. Looked up from germline, CDR1 is MRHNA and CDR2 is SNTAGT. The CDR3 sequence is 12 residues long. Between the trimmed V and J ends, which lost 0 bases and 9 bases, there was a span of 6 bases. The CDR3 DNA follows: TGTGCCAGCAGTGACTCCGGCGGCATTCAGTACTTC. As protein: CASSDSGGIQYF.

This clonotype occurred a few times. The rearrangement links TRBV7-2 to TRBJ2-1; possible D gene TRBD2, 5 bases. With 2 bases removed from V and 0 bases from J, the gap between germline ends came to 14 bases. Germline CDR1 and CDR2: SGHTA and FQGNSA. The CDR3 totals 17 residues. In DNA, the CDR3 is TGTGCCAGCAGCTTAAATTCTGGGAGAAGCTCCTACAATGAGCAGTTCTTC. This gives the protein CASSLNSGRSSYNEQFF.

This sequence joins TRBV19 and TRBJ2-6, with 8 bases fitting TRBD1. V trimming: 7 bases; J trimming: 0 bases; junction bases outside the gene matches: 11. The CDR3 is 18 residues long. Looked up from germline, CDR1 is LNHDA and CDR2 is SQIVND (reference sequence). CDR3: CASNPSGTGNSGANVLTF. The CDR3 DNA is TGTGCCAGTAACCCCTCCGGGACAGGAAACTCTGGGGCCAACGTCCTGACTTTC. Together with reference TRBV19 and TRBJ2-6, the CDR3 gives the full variable domain: DGGITQSPKYLFRKEGQNVTLSCEQNLNHDAMYWYRQDPGQGLRLIYYSQIVNDFQKGDIAEGYSVSREKKESFPLTVTSAQKNPTAFYLCASNPSGTGNSGANVLTFGAGSRLTVL.

This chain joins TRBV20-1 and TRBJ2-3; 9 bases agree with TRBD2. The CDR3 covers 14 residues. V was clipped by 6 bases and J by 2 bases; unmatched bases: 6. CDR1 and CDR2 from the germline V gene are DFQATT and SNEGSKA (reference sequence). The CDR3 DNA sequence: TGCAGTGCCCAGAGCGGGGGGATCACAGATACGCAGTATTTT. This translates into CSAQSGGITDTQYF.

This clonotype came up a few times. This chain connects TRBV4-1 to TRBJ2-6, with unresolved D. CDR1 is MGHRA and CDR2 is YSYEKL in the germline V gene. V was cut by 0 bases and J by 2 bases, with 2 bases left in between. The CDR3 runs 14 residues. The CDR3, as DNA: TGCGCCAGCAGCCAAGATACTGGGGCCAACGTCCTGACTTTC. Translating it yields CASSQDTGANVLTF.

This clonotype was picked up many times. This rearrangement joins TRBV27 to TRBJ1-2; the match to TRBD1 covers 7 bases. Germline CDR1 reads MNHEY; CDR2 reads SMNVEV (reference sequence). After removal of 5 bases from V and 8 bases from J, the junction contained 17 bases not matched to a gene. The CDR3 is made up of 16 amino acids. CDR3 nucleotides: TGTGCCAGCAGTAAAAATTACGACAGGGCCCTATACGGCTACACCTTC. Its protein product is CASSKNYDRALYGYTF.

This chain joins TRBV7-2 and TRBJ2-4, with TRBD2 matching over 9 bases. V was pared by 2 bases and J by 0 bases, with 5 bases of the junction left unmatched. The CDR3 is 17 amino acids. The germline V gene has CDR1 SGHTA and CDR2 FQGNSA. The CDR3 loop reads CASSLTAGGLAKNIQYF. As DNA, the CDR3 is TGTGCCAGCAGCTTAACTGCGGGGGGGCTAGCCAAAAACATTCAGTACTTC.

The chain carries TRBV11-1 and TRBJ2-5, with D perhaps given as TRBD1 or TRBD2 (6 bases each). Germline values: CDR1 SGHAT, CDR2 FQDESV (reference sequence). The CDR3 has 19 residues. Trimming shortened V by 4 bases and J by 2 bases, and 26 bases separated the two germline ends. CDR3 protein: CASSSYGGAVLIFQETQYF. CDR3 nucleotides: TGTGCCAGCAGCTCATACGGGGGCGCGGTCTTAATTTTTCAAGAGACCCAGTACTTC.

This chain joins TRBV6-1 and TRBJ2-3, with D possibly TRBD2 on 6 matching bases. V was pared by 7 bases and J by 7 bases, with 9 bases between. From germline, CDR1 is MNHNS and CDR2 SASEGT. The length of the CDR3 is 11 residues. CDR3 residues: CASIRGYTQYF. Written as DNA, the CDR3 is TGTGCCAGCATACGGGGGTATACGCAGTATTTT.

V usage is TRBV15 and J usage is TRBJ1-2, with 11 nucleotides matching TRBD1. The germline V gene has CDR1 LNHNV and CDR2 YYDKDF (reference sequence). The CDR3 extends over 16 amino acids. With V trimmed by 0 bases and J by 5 bases, 5 bases remained unmatched. The CDR3: CATSRDRDRGSYGYTF. The CDR3 bases are TGTGCCACCAGCAGAGACCGGGACAGGGGGAGTTATGGCTACACCTTC.